The clone carrying this T cell receptor beta chain was counted ten times or more. Looked up from germline, CDR1 is SQVTM and CDR2 is ANQGSEA. With 0 bases removed from V and 5 bases from J, the gap between germline ends came to 16 bases. The CDR3 runs 15 residues. These data are taken from a study of early T cells in non-severe SARS-CoV-2 infection. TCRdb fed the 5' RACE reads into MiXCR, producing one record per CDR3 protein. The sample holds tens of thousands of distinct CDR3 sequences, approximately 8% seen once. The sample taken for sequencing was whole blood. V usage is TRBV29-1 and J usage is TRBJ2-5, with D possibly matching TRBD2 (5 bases). This TCR came from an adult who was a healthcare worker with PCR-confirmed SARS-CoV-2 infection or an uninfected control (not recorded which). CDR3 in amino acids: CSVEDRSGVRETQYF. As DNA, the CDR3 is TGCAGCGTTGAAGATCGGTCCGGGGTCCGGGAGACCCAGTACTTC.